Given below is one TCR beta chain in context. Germline V gene lookup returns CDR1 SEHNR and CDR2 FQNEAQ (reference sequence). The CDR3 is made up of 14 amino acids. V lost 6 bases and J 2 bases, leaving 14 bases between the germline ends. This sample is part of a study of shared clonotypes between healthy human individuals. Naive CD8 isolation took CD45RO-negative cells positively selected for CCR7 and excluded terminally differentiated effector memory CD45RA+ cells. Authors' analysis steps: ImmunoSEQ gave junction-only sequences without quality scores, so filtering differed. The table came from immunoSEQ multiplex PCR; TCRdb's copy has only in-frame clones and leaves some out. Clone size and the V and J calls come from that table; the DNA yielded D and trimming. The sample lists around 2.1 million clones, more than 85% seen once, with about 1.8% in the top ten.

This TCR derives from a man aged 18-30 years in good health. Some clones in this sample may be carry-over from other donors' samples. The sample consisted of naive CD8+ T cells from PBMCs. This sequence joins TRBV7-9 and TRBJ2-7, with D hard to call. The CDR3 region has the DNA TGTGCCAGCAGTCGTTGGGATAACCCCTACGAGCAGTACTTC. Translation gives CASSRWDNPYEQYF.